This entry lists 25 T cell receptor beta chains sequenced from one sample in a study of blood T cells in healthy people across ages. A J-beta primer mix and a sample-barcoded 5' primer were used in a second PCR of about 7 to 12 cycles. A single record per CDR3 protein comes from TCRdb applying MiXCR to the 5' RACE reads. In the table there are about 1.4 million distinct CDR3 sequences, approximately 59% of which are singletons. Specimen: blood. The receptors were gathered from a young man in good health.

This clonotype came up a few times. The chain employs TRBV20-1 and TRBJ2-7; perhaps TRBD2 as D (6 bases). V was shortened by 3 bases and J by 1 base, with 16 bases between the two germline ends. The CDR3 is 15 residues long. Germline V lookup: CDR1 DFQATT, CDR2 SNEGSKA (reference sequence). The CDR3 sequence: CSASFGKGLSYEQYF. The CDR3 bases are TGCAGTGCTAGCTTCGGGAAGGGACTGTCCTACGAGCAGTACTTC.

This chain links TRBV20-1 with TRBJ2-5; unclear D gene. Germline assignment: CDR1 DFQATT and CDR2 SNEGSKA (reference sequence). The length of the CDR3 is 11 residues. CDR3 sequence: CRAHQGETQYF. The CDR3 nucleotides read TGCAGGGCACATCAAGGGGAGACCCAGTACTTC.

In DNA form, the CDR3 reads TGTGCCAGCAGCCAAGGAAGTAGCGACCCAGAGACCCAGTACTTC. It specifies CASSQGSSDPETQYF. J is TRBJ2-4 and V is TRBV3-1; a possible D gene is TRBD2 (5 bases). The last part of the DNA fits TRBJ2-5 better; the J call may be wrong. The germline V gene has CDR1 LGHDT and CDR2 YNNKEL (reference sequence). The CDR3 loop spans 15 amino acids.

The rearrangement uses TRBV20-1 and TRBJ2-4; D remains unclear. The CDR3 sequence is 19 residues long. V lost 1 base and J lost 0, with 22 bases in between. Germline CDR1 and CDR2: DFQATT and SNEGSKA (reference sequence). CDR3 loop: CSARGAQKGTATAKNIQYF. The CDR3 DNA sequence: TGCAGTGCTAGAGGGGCGCAAAAGGGCACAGCTACAGCCAAAAACATTCAGTACTTC.

The gene calls are TRBV7-9 and TRBJ2-2; 8 bases are a match to TRBD2. Germline V gives CDR1 SEHNR, CDR2 FQNEAQ (reference sequence). CDR3 length: 17 amino acids. V lost 1 base and J lost 0; bases outside the gene matches: 4. The CDR3 bases are TGTGCCAGCAGCTTAGGACTAGCGAACGCGAACACCGGGGAGCTGTTTTTT. As protein: CASSLGLANANTGELFF.

The rearrangement uses TRBV18 and TRBJ2-3, with 12 bases lining up with TRBD2. Germline-derived CDR1 and CDR2 are KGHSH and LQKENI. The CDR3 sequence is 19 residues long. Trimming cost V 5 bases and J 2 bases; bases outside gene matches: 14. CDR3 nucleotides: TGTGCCAGCTCAACACAACCACTTGGACTAGCGGGATCCACAGATACGCAGTATTTT. This translates into CASSTQPLGLAGSTDTQYF.

The chain joins TRBV12-3 or TRBV12-4 to TRBJ2-3; D gene ambiguous. CDR3 size: 12 residues. The germline V and J ends were trimmed by 9 bases and 0 bases, with 7 bases remaining between them. The CDR3 DNA sequence: TGTGCCAGTGGCGGCAGCACAGATACGCAGTATTTT. Its translation is CASGGSTDTQYF.

The chain couples TRBV20-1 to TRBJ2-7; the D gene is possibly TRBD2 (6 bases). V lost 2 bases to trimming and J lost 0 bases, with 14 bases between them. The CDR3 sequence is 15 residues long. Germline assignment: CDR1 DFQATT and CDR2 SNEGSKA (reference sequence). DNA of the CDR3: TGCAGTGCTAGAAATCCGGCGGGGAACTCCTACGAGCAGTACTTC. As protein: CSARNPAGNSYEQYF.

V gene TRBV7-2 combines with J gene TRBJ2-1; tentative D call: TRBD2 (7 bases). The CDR3 extends over 15 amino acids. The V gene's germline CDR1 is SGHTA and CDR2 FQGNSA. Between the trimmed V and J ends, which lost 5 bases and 7 bases, there was a span of 18 bases. CDR3 nucleotides: TGTGCCAGCAGCGGCAGACTAGGGAGGGGGAATGAGCAGTTCTTC. This codes for CASSGRLGRGNEQFF.

The CDR3 here is CASSASGGLAGKQYF. The CDR3 DNA follows: TGTGCCAGCAGTGCGTCGGGGGGACTAGCGGGGAAGCAGTACTTC. The chain couples TRBV6-1 to TRBJ2-7, with 13 bases that match TRBD2. Per the germline V gene, CDR1 is MNHNS and CDR2 is SASEGT. The CDR3 totals 15 residues. The V segment lost 4 bases and the J segment 8 bases; nucleotides outside the gene matches: 8.

This clonotype was recorded a few times. The chain links TRBV6-5 to TRBJ2-7; D is unclear. Trimming left V 0 bases short and J 2 bases short, with 8 bases between. Germline CDR1 is MNHEY and CDR2 is SVGAGI. CDR3 size: 14 residues. The CDR3 here is CASSYSGFAYEQYF. For the CDR3, the DNA is TGTGCCAGCAGTTACTCAGGGTTTGCCTACGAGCAGTACTTC.

The chain carries TRBV15 and TRBJ2-7, with D perhaps TRBD1 (5 bases). This CDR3 spans 15 amino acids. Per germline, CDR1 LNHNV and CDR2 YYDKDF (reference sequence). V lost 0 bases and J lost 3, with 12 bases in between. CDR3 DNA sequence: TGTGCCACCAGCAGAGATAAGGGGTTGCGCTACGAGCAGTACTTC. It codes for CATSRDKGLRYEQYF. Variable domain in full (rest from reference TRBV15 and TRBJ2-7): DAMVIQNPRYQVTQFGKPVTLSCSQTLNHNVMYWYQQKSSQAPKLLFHYYDKDFNNEADTPDNFQSRRPNTSFCFLDIRSPGLGDTAMYLCATSRDKGLRYEQYFGPGTRLTVT.

The rearrangement uses TRBV4-1 and TRBJ2-1; D not certain. V shed 5 bases and J shed 9 bases, with 14 bases lying between them. Per the germline V gene, CDR1 is MGHRA and CDR2 is YSYEKL. The CDR3 consists of 13 residues. The CDR3 region has the DNA TGCGCCAGCAGCTCCGCCTTTGCAGGTGAGCAGTTCTTC. Protein: CASSSAFAGEQFF.

CDR3 sequence: CASSQDLSSGSYNEQFF. The CDR3 DNA follows: TGCGCCAGCAGCCAAGACTTAAGTAGTGGGTCCTACAATGAGCAGTTCTTC. The chain is built from TRBV4-3 and TRBJ2-1, with D uncertain. The CDR3 length is 17 residues. V lost 0 bases, J lost 1 base, and 13 bases lay in between. Germline loops: CDR1 LGHNA, CDR2 YSLEER.

The chain employs TRBV11-3 and TRBJ2-1, with D maybe TRBD2 (6 bases). Trimming stripped 3 bases from V and 9 bases from J, with 15 bases between. Germline-derived CDR1 and CDR2 are SGHNT and YENEEA. The CDR3 extends over 14 amino acids. The CDR3 sequence: CASSLVDGAGEQFF. CDR3 sequence (DNA): TGTGCCAGCAGCTTGGTGGATGGAGCGGGTGAGCAGTTCTTC. The full variable domain, its missing parts supplied by reference TRBV11-3 and TRBJ2-1, is EAGVVQSPRYKIIEKKQPVAFWCNPISGHNTLYWYLQNLGQGPELLIRYENEEAVDDSQLPKDRFSAERLKGVDSTLKIQPAELGDSAVYLCASSLVDGAGEQFFGPGTRLTVL.

The chain has TRBV27 and TRBJ2-3; D is unclear. The CDR3 runs to 15 residues. Germline CDR1 MNHEY, CDR2 SMNVEV (reference sequence). Between the trimmed V and J ends, which lost 1 base and 1 base, there was a span of 9 bases. The CDR3: CASSLFPSGTDTQYF. DNA of the CDR3: TGTGCCAGCAGTTTATTCCCAAGTGGCACAGATACGCAGTATTTT.

Points on this clonotype: Compared with germline, one end of the junction differs, possibly owing to a read error. CDR3 protein: CASGDSRNTEAFF. The CDR3 DNA sequence: TGTGCCAGCGGTGACAGCAGAAACACTGAAGCTTTCTTT. The rearrangement uses TRBV2 and TRBJ1-1; TRBD1 might be the D (5 bases). The CDR3 covers 13 residues. Germline V gives CDR1 SNHLY, CDR2 FYNNEI.

This chain connects TRBV27 to TRBJ2-7, with TRBD2 identical over 10 bases. The germline V gene has CDR1 MNHEY and CDR2 SMNVEV (reference sequence). The CDR3 spans 16 residues. Trimming removed 6 bases from V and 1 base from J; junction bases left unmatched: 9. Written as DNA, the CDR3 is TGTGCCAGCAGAATCGTGGCTAGCGGGGGTTCCTACGAGCAGTACTTC. Residues: CASRIVASGGSYEQYF.

This chain joins TRBV2 and TRBJ2-5; no clear D. The DNA end favors TRBJ2-7, so the J call may be wrong. Germline-derived CDR1 and CDR2 are SNHLY and FYNNEI. The CDR3 is 14 residues long. The CDR3 DNA sequence: TGTGCCAGCAGTCCCGGTAACTGGAACAACGAGCAGTACTTC. It translates to CASSPGNWNNEQYF.

The rearrangement uses TRBV7-2 and TRBJ2-3, with 8 bases matching TRBD2. V dropped 1 base and J dropped 6; count of bases not matched to a gene: 12. CDR1 and CDR2 from the germline V gene are SGHTA and FQGNSA. The CDR3 contains 17 residues. The CDR3 sequence is CASSLDYSGGGLDTQYF. CDR3 nucleotide sequence: TGTGCCAGCAGCTTAGACTATTCGGGGGGGGGATTGGATACGCAGTATTTT.

The chain joins TRBV6-2 or TRBV6-3 to TRBJ1-1, with D uncertain. The CDR3 loop spans 15 amino acids. V shed 7 bases and J shed 5 bases, with 20 bases lying between them. The germline gives CDR1 MNHEY, CDR2 SVGEGT. CDR3 sequence (DNA): TGTGCCAGCAAGGATCCGCCAGCCTTTGCGACTGAAGCTTTCTTT. As protein: CASKDPPAFATEAFF.

The chain joins TRBV28 to TRBJ1-4, with D hard to call. The CDR3 runs to 15 residues. V lost 5 bases and J lost 6, with 16 bases in between. Germline V gene data show CDR1 as MDHEN and CDR2 as SYDVKM. The CDR3 sequence: CASSPPLGRDEKLFF. For the CDR3, the DNA is TGTGCCAGCAGTCCCCCCCTTGGACGGGATGAAAAACTGTTTTTT.

A remark on this clonotype: One junction end does not reproduce the germline sequence, and a read error may be involved. The chain is built from TRBV12-3 or TRBV12-4 and TRBJ2-7; D gene unclear. This CDR3 is built from 11 residues. Written as DNA, the CDR3 is TGTGCCGGCAGTTTAGGGTCCGAGCAGTACTTC. Its translation is CAGSLGSEQYF.

The chain uses TRBV7-9 and TRBJ2-2; possibly TRBD1 for D (5 bases). Germline V gives CDR1 SEHNR, CDR2 FQNEAQ (reference sequence). V dropped 6 bases and J dropped 3 bases, with 20 bases sitting between them. The CDR3 is made up of 17 amino acids. The DNA of the CDR3 is TGTGCCAGCAGGTCCCCTGACAGAAAAGAGTACACCGGGGAGCTGTTTTTT. Residues: CASRSPDRKEYTGELFF.

The chain is built from TRBV4-1 and TRBJ2-7; 14 bases align to TRBD2. Germline V gene data show CDR1 as MGHRA and CDR2 as YSYEKL. CDR3 length: 18 amino acids. V shed 1 base, J shed 1 base, and the junction held 6 bases outside the gene matches. As DNA, the CDR3 is TGCGCCAGCAGCCAAGTTGTGACTAGCGGGAGGGCATCCTACGAGCAGTACTTC. Amino acids: CASSQVVTSGRASYEQYF.